One sample yielded the 14 T cell receptor beta chains listed below, sequenced in a study of radiation and T cells in renal cell carcinoma (dated by TCRdb to about 2020). In the paper's terms, the time point label means: blood 4 weeks post-SBRT, at nephrectomy. The treatment or condition label of this sample denotes: 15 Gy SBRT to primary tumor, nephrectomy 4 weeks later. The library was generated by the immunoSEQ multiplex PCR assay. Sourced from immuneACCESS, this table was stored by TCRdb with only in-frame sequences that have V and J called. A share of the clones is absent; for the studies checked, an unresolved V gene accounts for under half, and the remainder has no known explanation. The sample table records about 78,000 clones; roughly nine tenths of these occur just once. Together, the top ten hold over 5.5% of the sample. The material was blood, obtained from a patient whose treatment included radiotherapy and nephrectomy. The origin of the receptors is a woman aged 70-85 years with renal cell carcinoma.

V gene TRBV28 combines with J gene TRBJ2-6, with unresolved D. The CDR3 runs to 13 residues. The germline V and J ends were trimmed by 3 bases and 4 bases, with 4 bases remaining between them. The germline V gene has CDR1 MDHEN and CDR2 SYDVKM. This chain's CDR3 is CASSLTGANVLTF. DNA of the CDR3: TGTGCCAGCAGTTTGACAGGGGCCAACGTCCTGACTTTC.

The DNA for the CDR3 is TGTGCCAGCAGTGAAGGGCAGGGTGCCCCCCGAGGTGGGGCCAACGTCCTGACTTTC. Residues: CASSEGQGAPRGGANVLTF. The chain couples TRBV6-1 to TRBJ2-6; D perhaps matches TRBD1 (5 bases). CDR1 is MNHNS, CDR2 SASEGT, per germline. The CDR3 has 19 amino acids. V was cut by 1 base and J by 3 bases, with 19 bases left in between.

The CDR3 region has the DNA TGTGCCAGCAGCTTGGCAGGGGGTTTTAGTGAGCAGTTCTTC. It is translated as CASSLAGGFSEQFF. The chain uses TRBV5-4 and TRBJ2-1, with 7 bases that match TRBD1. V gave up 0 bases and J gave up 9 bases; unmatched junction bases: 6. The CDR3 has 14 residues. The V gene's germline CDR1 is SGHNT and CDR2 YYREEE (reference sequence).

V and J are TRBV5-1 and TRBJ1-6; D is possibly TRBD1 (5 bases). Trimming stripped 0 bases from V and 6 bases from J, with 7 bases between. The length of the CDR3 is 14 residues. Germline V gene data show CDR1 as SGHRS and CDR2 as YFSETQ. This CDR3 is CASSLETANSPLHF. CDR3 DNA: TGCGCCAGCAGCTTGGAGACAGCTAATTCACCCCTCCACTTT.

The chain combines TRBV12-5 with TRBJ1-1, with 8 bases fitting TRBD1. The ends lost 4 bases at V and 6 bases at J; junction bases unmatched: 4. Germline CDR1 is LGHNT and CDR2 is FRNRAP. This CDR3 has 13 residues. The CDR3 here is CASGSQGAAEAFF. CDR3 nucleotide sequence: TGTGCTAGTGGTTCCCAGGGGGCAGCTGAAGCTTTCTTT.

The chain couples TRBV6-5 to TRBJ2-2, with D perhaps matching TRBD1 (5 bases). Trimming took off 11 bases at V and 7 bases at J, with 11 bases between the two ends. This CDR3 spans 11 amino acids. Germline V lookup: CDR1 MNHEY, CDR2 SVGAGI. CDR3 coding DNA: TGTGCCGTCAGGGTCCTCGGGGAGCTGTTTTTT. It codes for CAVRVLGELFF.

As regards this clone: The sample has other DNA sequences that encode this CDR3 too. The genes are TRBV7-2 and TRBJ1-3, with D hard to call. CDR3 size: 14 residues. Trimming took off 1 base at V and 0 bases at J, with 4 bases between the two ends. Germline CDR1 and CDR2: SGHTA and FQGNSA. The CDR3 reads CASSLGVSGNTIYF. CDR3 bases: TGTGCCAGCAGCTTAGGGGTCTCTGGAAACACCATATATTTT.

This rearrangement joins TRBV28 to TRBJ1-4; D is perhaps TRBD1 (6 bases). Germline CDR1 and CDR2: MDHEN and SYDVKM. The CDR3 has 13 residues. With 8 bases removed from V and 6 bases from J, the gap between germline ends came to 13 bases. CDR3 protein: CASQQGRDEKLFF. CDR3 bases: TGTGCCAGCCAACAGGGTCGTGATGAAAAACTGTTTTTT.

The CDR3 region is CASSYQGSHTEAFF. In DNA, the CDR3 is TGTGCCAGCAGTTATCAAGGGAGCCACACTGAAGCTTTCTTT. This rearrangement joins TRBV6-5 to TRBJ1-1; D remains unclear. V shed 3 bases and J shed 3 bases, with 11 bases lying between them. Germline V gene sequence: CDR1 MNHEY, CDR2 SVGAGI. CDR3 length equals 14 residues.

The V call is TRBV2, the J call TRBJ2-7; 9 positions match TRBD1. Per the germline V gene, CDR1 is SNHLY and CDR2 is FYNNEI. This CDR3 contains 14 residues. V shed 6 bases, J shed 7 bases, and the junction held 10 bases outside the gene matches. The CDR3 loop is CASRPGDRAREQYF. CDR3 nucleotide sequence: TGTGCCAGCAGACCCGGGGACAGGGCGAGGGAGCAGTACTTC.

This chain connects TRBV5-6 to TRBJ1-2, with 10 bases fitting TRBD1. Germline CDR1 SGHDT, CDR2 YYEEEE. The trim removed 4 bases at V and 2 bases at J, leaving 2 bases unmatched. The CDR3 has 14 residues. For the CDR3, the DNA is TGTGCCAGCAGCCCGGGACAGGGGAACTATGGCTACACCTTC. Protein: CASSPGQGNYGYTF. Full variable domain (missing parts from reference TRBV5-6 and TRBJ1-2): DAGVTQSPTHLIKTRGQQVTLRCSPKSGHDTVSWYQQALGQGPQFIFQYYEEEERQRGNFPDRFSGHQFPNYSSELNVNALLLGDSALYLCASSPGQGNYGYTFGSGTRLTVV.

The rearrangement links TRBV27 to TRBJ2-3; D is unresolved. V was pared by 2 bases and J by 4 bases, with 10 bases between. CDR1 MNHEY and CDR2 SMNVEV come from the germline V gene (reference sequence). This CDR3 is 14 amino acids long. The CDR3 loop is CASSLGPRPDTQYF. CDR3 nucleotides: TGTGCCAGCAGTTTAGGTCCTAGGCCAGATACGCAGTATTTT.

The rearrangement links TRBV19 to TRBJ2-7; 9 bases fit TRBD1. Germline V lookup: CDR1 LNHDA, CDR2 SQIVND (reference sequence). CDR3 size: 16 residues. After removal of 6 bases from V and 0 bases from J, the junction contained 9 bases not matched to a gene. The CDR3: CASRVKGTGSSYEQYF. The CDR3 region has the DNA TGTGCCAGTAGGGTAAAAGGGACAGGGAGCTCCTACGAGCAGTACTTC.

This clone appeared a single time. The CDR3 sequence: CASSFMSGQDTEAFF. CDR3 nucleotide sequence: TGTGCCAGCAGCTTTATGTCTGGACAAGACACTGAAGCTTTCTTT. This chain uses TRBV5-4 with TRBJ1-1; the D gene is possibly TRBD1 (5 bases). Deletions cut 2 bases from V and 3 bases from J, with 14 bases between. In germline, CDR1 is SGHNT, CDR2 YYREEE (reference sequence). The CDR3 is 15 amino acids. The entire variable domain, with the rest obtained from reference TRBV5-4 and TRBJ1-1, is as follows: ETGVTQSPTHLIKTRGQQVTLRCSSQSGHNTVSWYQQALGQGPQFIFQYYREEENGRGNFPPRFSGLQFPNYSSELNVNALELDDSALYLCASSFMSGQDTEAFFGQGTRLTVV.